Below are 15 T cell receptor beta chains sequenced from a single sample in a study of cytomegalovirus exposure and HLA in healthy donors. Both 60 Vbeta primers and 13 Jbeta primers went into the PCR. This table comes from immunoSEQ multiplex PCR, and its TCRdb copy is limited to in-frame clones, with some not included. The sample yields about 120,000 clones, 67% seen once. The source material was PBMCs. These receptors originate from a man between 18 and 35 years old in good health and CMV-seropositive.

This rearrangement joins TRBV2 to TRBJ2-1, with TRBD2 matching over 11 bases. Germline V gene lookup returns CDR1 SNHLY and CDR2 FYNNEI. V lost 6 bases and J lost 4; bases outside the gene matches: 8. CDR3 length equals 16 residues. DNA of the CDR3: TGTGCCAGCAGCGAACATCTAGCGGGGGGATACAATGAGCAGTTCTTC. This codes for CASSEHLAGGYNEQFF.

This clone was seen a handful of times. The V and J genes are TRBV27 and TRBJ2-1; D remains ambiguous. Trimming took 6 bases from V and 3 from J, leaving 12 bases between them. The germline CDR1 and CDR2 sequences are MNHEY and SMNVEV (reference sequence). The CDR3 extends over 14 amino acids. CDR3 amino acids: CASRTIPGYNEQFF. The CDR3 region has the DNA TGTGCCAGCAGAACTATCCCGGGCTACAATGAGCAGTTCTTC.

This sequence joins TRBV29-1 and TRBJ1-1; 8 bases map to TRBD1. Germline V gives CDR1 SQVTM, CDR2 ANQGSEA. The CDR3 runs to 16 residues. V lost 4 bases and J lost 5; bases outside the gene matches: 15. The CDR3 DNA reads TGCAGCGTTGGAGCTCGACAGGGGCCCGCCAGGACTGAAGCTTTCTTT. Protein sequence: CSVGARQGPARTEAFF.

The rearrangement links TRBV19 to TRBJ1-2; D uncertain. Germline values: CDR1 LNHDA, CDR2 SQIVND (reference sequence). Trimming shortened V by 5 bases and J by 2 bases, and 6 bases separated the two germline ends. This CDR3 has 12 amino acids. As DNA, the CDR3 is TGTGCCAGTAGTCGTCAGAACTATGGCTACACCTTC. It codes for CASSRQNYGYTF.

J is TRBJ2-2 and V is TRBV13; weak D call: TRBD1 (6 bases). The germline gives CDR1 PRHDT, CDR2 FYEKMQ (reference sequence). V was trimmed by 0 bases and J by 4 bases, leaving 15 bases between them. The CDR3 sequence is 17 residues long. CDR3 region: CASSLGSDRTTTGELFF. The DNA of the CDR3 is TGTGCCAGCAGCTTAGGGTCCGACAGGACAACCACCGGGGAGCTGTTTTTT.

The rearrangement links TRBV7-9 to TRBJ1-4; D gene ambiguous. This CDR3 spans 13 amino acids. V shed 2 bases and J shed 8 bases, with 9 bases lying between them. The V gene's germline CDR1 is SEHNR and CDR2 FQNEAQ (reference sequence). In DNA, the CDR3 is TGTGCCAGCAGCTTAAGTCGGAGAGAAAAACTGTTTTTT. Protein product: CASSLSRREKLFF.

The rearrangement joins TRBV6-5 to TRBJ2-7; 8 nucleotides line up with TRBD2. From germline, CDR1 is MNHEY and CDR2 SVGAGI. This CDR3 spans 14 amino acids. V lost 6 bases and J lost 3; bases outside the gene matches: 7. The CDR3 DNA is TGTGCCAGCAGCCGGGGGGGACAAATCTACGAGCAGTACTTC. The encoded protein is CASSRGGQIYEQYF.

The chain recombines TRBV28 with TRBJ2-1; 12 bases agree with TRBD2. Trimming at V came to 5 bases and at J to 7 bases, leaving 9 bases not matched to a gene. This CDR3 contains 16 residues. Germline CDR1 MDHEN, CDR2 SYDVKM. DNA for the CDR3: TGTGCCAGCAGTACCCCTAGCGGGGGGGCGGGAAATGAGCAGTTCTTC. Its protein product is CASSTPSGGAGNEQFF.

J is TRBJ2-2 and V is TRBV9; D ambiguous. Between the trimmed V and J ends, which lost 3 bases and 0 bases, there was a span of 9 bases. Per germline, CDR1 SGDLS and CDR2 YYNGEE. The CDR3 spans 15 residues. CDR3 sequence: CASSATAANTGELFF. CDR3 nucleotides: TGTGCCAGCAGCGCCACAGCTGCGAACACCGGGGAGCTGTTTTTT.

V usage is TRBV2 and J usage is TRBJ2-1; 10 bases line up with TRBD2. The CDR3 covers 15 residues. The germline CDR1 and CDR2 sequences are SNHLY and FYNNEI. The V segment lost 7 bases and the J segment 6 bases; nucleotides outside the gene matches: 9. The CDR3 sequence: CASTSPTSGVNEQFF. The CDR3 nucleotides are TGTGCCAGCACCTCGCCAACTAGCGGGGTCAATGAGCAGTTCTTC.

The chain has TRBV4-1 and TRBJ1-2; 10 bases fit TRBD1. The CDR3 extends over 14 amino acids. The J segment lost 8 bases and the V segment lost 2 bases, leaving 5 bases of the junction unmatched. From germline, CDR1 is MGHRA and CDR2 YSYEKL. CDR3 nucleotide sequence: TGCGCCAGCAGCCAACAGACAGGGGGCAAGGGCTACACCTTC. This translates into CASSQQTGGKGYTF.

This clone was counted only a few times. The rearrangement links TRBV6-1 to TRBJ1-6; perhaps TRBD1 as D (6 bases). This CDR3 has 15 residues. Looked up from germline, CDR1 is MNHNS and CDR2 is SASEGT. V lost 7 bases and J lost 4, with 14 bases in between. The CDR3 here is CASTGQTQYNSPLHF. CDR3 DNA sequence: TGTGCCAGCACCGGACAGACCCAGTATAATTCACCCCTCCACTTT.

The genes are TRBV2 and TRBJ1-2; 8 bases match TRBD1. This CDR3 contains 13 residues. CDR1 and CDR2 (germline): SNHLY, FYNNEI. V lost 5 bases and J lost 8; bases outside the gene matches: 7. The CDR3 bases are TGTGCCAGCAGTATAGCCAGGGGGCGAGGCTACACCTTC. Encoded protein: CASSIARGRGYTF.

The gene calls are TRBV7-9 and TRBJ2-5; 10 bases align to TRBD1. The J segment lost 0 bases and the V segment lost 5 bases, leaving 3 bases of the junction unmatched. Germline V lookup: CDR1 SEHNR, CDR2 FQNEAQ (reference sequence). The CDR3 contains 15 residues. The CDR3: CASSPDRGNQETQYF. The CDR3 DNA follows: TGTGCCAGCAGCCCGGACAGGGGGAACCAAGAGACCCAGTACTTC.

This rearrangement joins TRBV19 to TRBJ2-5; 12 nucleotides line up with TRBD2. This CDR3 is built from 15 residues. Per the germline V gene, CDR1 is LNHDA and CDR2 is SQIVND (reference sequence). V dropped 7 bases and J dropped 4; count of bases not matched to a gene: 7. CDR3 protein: CASTTTSGGTETQYF. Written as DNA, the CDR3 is TGTGCCAGTACCACGACTAGCGGGGGTACAGAGACCCAGTACTTC.